This is a list of T cell receptor beta chains from one sample in a study of cytotoxic CD8 clonotypes in ibrutinib-treated CLL. Profiled with immunoSEQ multiplex PCR; TCRdb holds only in-frame clones, not every one. The sample holds around 30,000 clones; less than 75% are singletons and the top ten take 5% to 5.5%. This specimen was PBMCs, taken before ibrutinib treatment. The receptor set was obtained from a human donor with chronic lymphocytic leukemia. The CDR3 runs from the conserved cysteine through the conserved F or W. D genes are given only for firm matches. Rows may omit the clone size; those that give it use once, few, many or a size class.

CDR3 protein,CDR3 DNA,clone size,V gene,D gene,CDR3 length,J gene
CASSLEGSPYNEQFF,TGCGCCAGCAGCTTGGAGGGGTCCCCGTACAATGAGCAGTTCTTC,medium-sized,TRBV5-1,.,15,TRBJ2-1
CASSRQSRRLEKLFF,TGTGCCAGCTCAAGGCAAAGTCGCCGGTTGGAAAAACTGTTTTTT,few,TRBV6-4,.,15,TRBJ1-4
CSVGNSDTQYF,TGCAGCGTTGGTAACAGCGATACGCAGTATTTT,.,TRBV29-1,.,11,TRBJ2-3
CASSGQWGSGSLDVPHHPTDTQYF,TGTGCCAGCAGTGGACAGTGGGGTTCCGGGAGTTTAGATGTACCCCACCATCCGACAGATACGCAGTATTTT,few,TRBV2,.,24,TRBJ2-3
CASSLVPGTDTQYF,TGCGCCAGCAGCTTGGTTCCCGGCACAGATACGCAGTATTTT,.,TRBV5-1,.,14,TRBJ2-3
CASSLGHTGREQYF,TGTGCCAGCAGCTTAGGCCACACAGGGCGCGAGCAGTACTTC,.,TRBV7-9,.,14,TRBJ2-7
CARSFGTPTSYEQYF,TGTGCCAGAAGCTTTGGGACACCGACCTCCTACGAGCAGTACTTC,.,TRBV5-3,.,15,TRBJ2-7
CASSVGVIGVETQYF,TGTGCCAGCAGCGTAGGGGTTATAGGTGTGGAGACCCAGTACTTC,.,TRBV9,.,15,TRBJ2-5
CASSAGQGGTATQPQHF,TGTGCCAGCAGCGCGGGACAGGGCGGGACAGCGACTCAGCCCCAGCATTTT,once,TRBV2,TRBD1,17,TRBJ1-5
CASSLERFKDTQYF,TGTGCCAGCAGCTTAGAAAGGTTTAAAGATACGCAGTATTTT,.,TRBV7-9,.,14,TRBJ2-3
CASSIGRGLYFGTEAFF,TGTGCCAGTAGTATAGGAAGGGGGCTTTACTTTGGCACTGAAGCTTTCTTT,.,TRBV19,TRBD1,17,TRBJ1-1
CASSLPTSGALGEQYF,TGTGCCAGCAGCCTTCCCACTAGCGGGGCATTGGGGGAGCAGTACTTC,.,TRBV7-3,TRBD2,16,TRBJ2-7
CASSTRTGANVLTF,TGTGCCAGCAGTACCCGGACTGGGGCCAACGTCCTGACTTTC,.,TRBV28,.,14,TRBJ2-6
CASSPRDSSAEAFF,TGTGCCAGCTCACCTAGGGACAGCTCTGCGGAAGCTTTCTTT,once,TRBV18,TRBD1,14,TRBJ1-1
CASSVARKNSGANVLTF,TGTGCCAGCAGTGTTGCTAGAAAGAACTCTGGGGCCAACGTCCTGACTTTC,.,TRBV2,.,17,TRBJ2-6
CASSPRGLAIDTQYF,TGTGCCAGCAGCCCCCGCGGACTAGCTATAGATACGCAGTATTTT,few,TRBV9,TRBD2,15,TRBJ2-3
CASSITDRSSGNTIYF,TGTGCCAGTAGTATCACGGACAGATCCTCTGGAAACACCATATATTTT,few,TRBV19,.,16,TRBJ1-3
CASSSPRLVGNYGYTF,TGTGCCAGCAGCTCCCCCCGGTTGGTGGGTAACTATGGCTACACCTTC,.,TRBV28,.,16,TRBJ1-2
CASSQDLAITTYEQYF,TGCGCCAGCAGCCAAGACCTGGCGATAACAACCTACGAGCAGTACTTC,.,TRBV4-3,.,16,TRBJ2-7
CASSLSETQYF,TGCGCCAGCAGCTTGTCAGAAACCCAGTACTTC,.,TRBV5-1,.,11,TRBJ2-5
CASSPPGGGRGYEQYF,TGTGCCAGCTCACCACCGGGCGGCGGGAGGGGTTACGAGCAGTACTTC,.,TRBV18,TRBD2,16,TRBJ2-7
CASRVTASYEQYF,TGTGCCAGCCGGGTAACTGCTTCCTACGAGCAGTACTTC,.,TRBV2,.,13,TRBJ2-7
CAARAQGAYEQYF,TGTGCCGCGCGGGCACAGGGGGCCTACGAGCAGTACTTC,few,TRBV2,TRBD1,13,TRBJ2-7
CASSSTPGYNTEAFF,TGTGCCAGCAGCTCTACCCCAGGGTATAACACTGAAGCTTTCTTT,.,TRBV7-2,.,15,TRBJ1-1
CAIADRDGPNEKLFF,TGTGCCATCGCCGACCGGGACGGACCTAATGAAAAACTGTTTTTT,few,TRBV10-3,.,15,TRBJ1-4
CASSLTRGNTIYF,TGTGCCAGCAGTTTGACACGCGGAAACACCATATATTTT,medium-sized,TRBV27,.,13,TRBJ1-3
CASSRGYNTGELFF,TGCGCCAGCAGCAGGGGCTACAACACCGGGGAGCTGTTTTTT,few,TRBV5-1,.,14,TRBJ2-2
CAIRERQGIGVYEQYF,TGTGCCATCAGAGAAAGACAGGGAATCGGGGTCTACGAGCAGTACTTC,.,TRBV10-3,TRBD1,16,TRBJ2-7
CASRALTGYTF,TGTGCCAGTAGGGCCCTGACCGGCTACACCTTC,.,TRBV19,.,11,TRBJ1-2
CASSLTTGYYEQYF,TGCGCCAGCAGCTTGACGACAGGGTACTACGAGCAGTACTTC,.,TRBV5-1,TRBD1,14,TRBJ2-7
CASSIKAGTDTQYF,TGTGCCAGTAGTATCAAAGCGGGCACAGATACGCAGTATTTT,.,TRBV19,.,14,TRBJ2-3
CASSGTQGTHEQYF,TGTGCCAGCAGCGGTACTCAGGGAACGCACGAGCAGTACTTC,.,TRBV5-6,.,14,TRBJ2-7
CASSLTPGYEQYF,TGTGCCAGCAGCTTAACGCCAGGCTACGAGCAGTACTTC,.,TRBV7-3,.,13,TRBJ2-7
CASHNRQGAYEQYF,TGTGCCAGCCACAACCGACAGGGCGCCTACGAGCAGTACTTC,medium-sized,TRBV6-6,TRBD1,14,TRBJ2-7
CASSSRGQISYEQYF,TGCGCCAGCAGCTCCCGGGGGCAGATCTCCTACGAGCAGTACTTC,.,TRBV5-1,.,15,TRBJ2-7
CSASKGPGYTF,TGCAGTGCAAGCAAGGGGCCTGGCTACACCTTC,.,TRBV20-1,.,11,TRBJ1-2
CASSPVGTRFNEQFF,TGTGCCAGCAGCCCTGTAGGGACAAGGTTCAATGAGCAGTTCTTC,.,TRBV5-8,.,15,TRBJ2-1
CASSTGTGFGYTF,TGTGCCAGCAGTACGGGGACAGGGTTTGGCTACACCTTC,.,TRBV28,TRBD1,13,TRBJ1-2
CASSLSLGNTIYF,TGTGCCAGCAGTTTATCGCTGGGAAACACCATATATTTT,.,TRBV27,.,13,TRBJ1-3
CASSLDSPLFVLSQETQYF,TGTGCCAGCAGCTTGGACAGTCCCCTTTTTGTACTGTCGCAAGAGACCCAGTACTTC,.,TRBV5-4,.,19,TRBJ2-5
CASSVGVSTGNEQFF,TGTGCCAGCAGCGTAGGGGTTAGTACGGGCAATGAGCAGTTCTTC,.,TRBV9,.,15,TRBJ2-1
CASSHPFRVDF,TGTGCCAGCAGCCACCCCTTCAGGGTCGACTTC,few,TRBV6-5,.,11,TRBJ2-7
CASAYRGPYEQYF,TGTGCCAGCGCATATCGGGGACCCTACGAGCAGTACTTC,.,TRBV21-1,.,13,TRBJ2-7
CATSRDSLDPEAFF,TGTGCCACCAGCAGAGACAGCCTCGACCCTGAAGCTTTCTTT,medium-sized,TRBV15,.,14,TRBJ1-1
CASSGAHNEQFF,TGCGCCAGCAGCGGGGCCCACAATGAGCAGTTCTTC,few,TRBV4-1,.,12,TRBJ2-1
CASRYDLQGASFF,TGTGCCAGCAGATATGACCTACAGGGGGCATCTTTCTTT,.,TRBV6-1,TRBD1,13,TRBJ1-1
CASRDNQETQYF,TGCGCCAGCCGGGACAACCAAGAGACCCAGTACTTC,.,TRBV5-1,.,12,TRBJ2-5